This T cell receptor beta chain was observed in a study of blood T cell repertoires in COVID-19. Study background: Samples representing acute and convalescent COVID-19 were sourced from the United States, Italy and Spain. The cDNA or gDNA used as material had been derived from T cells, B-cell-depleted T cells, or PBMCs.

Original analysis: Amplification with reference gene primers provided the estimates of nucleated cell counts. Generated by immunoSEQ multiplex PCR, the TCRdb table keeps only in-frame clones and is missing some. V and J calls and clone size are copied from that table; D and trimming were computed from the DNA. The sample has over 400,000 clones; roughly 91% are singletons. The Seattle site enrolled patients during active infection and followed them longitudinally. CDR3 length: 15 amino acids. The V segment lost 6 bases and the J segment 1 base; nucleotides outside the gene matches: 8. Germline V gene data show CDR1 as LGHNA and CDR2 as YNFKEQ.

The rearrangement joins TRBV4-2 to TRBJ1-1, with 7 bases that match TRBD1. The clonotype originates from a woman between 50 and 59 years old with COVID-19, enrolled during active disease. Sequenced sample: peripheral blood. The CDR3 DNA follows: TGTGCCAGCAGTCCCGCGGGACAGTCGAACACTGAAGCTTTCTTT. Its protein is CASSPAGQSNTEAFF.